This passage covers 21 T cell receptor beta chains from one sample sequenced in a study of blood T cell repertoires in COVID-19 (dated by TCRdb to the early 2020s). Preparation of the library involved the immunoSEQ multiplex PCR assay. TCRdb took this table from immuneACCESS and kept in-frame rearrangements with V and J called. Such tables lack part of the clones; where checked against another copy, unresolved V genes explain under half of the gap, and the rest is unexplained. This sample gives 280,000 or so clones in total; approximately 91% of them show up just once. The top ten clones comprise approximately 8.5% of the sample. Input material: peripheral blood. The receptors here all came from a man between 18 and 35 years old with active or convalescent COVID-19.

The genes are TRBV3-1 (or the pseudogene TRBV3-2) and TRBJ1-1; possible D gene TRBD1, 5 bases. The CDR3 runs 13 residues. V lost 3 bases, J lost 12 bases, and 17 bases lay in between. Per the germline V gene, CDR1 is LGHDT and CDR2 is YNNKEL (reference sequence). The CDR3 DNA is TGTGCCAGCAGCCAGGACTGGGGGGGAACAACTTTCTTT. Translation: CASSQDWGGTTFF.

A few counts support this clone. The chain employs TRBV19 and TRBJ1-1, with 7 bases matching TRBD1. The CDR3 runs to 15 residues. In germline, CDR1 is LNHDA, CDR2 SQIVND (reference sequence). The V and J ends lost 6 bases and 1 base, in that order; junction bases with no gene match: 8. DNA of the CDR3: TGTGCCAGTAGGGGAGACAGGGTTCGGAACACTGAAGCTTTCTTT. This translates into CASRGDRVRNTEAFF.

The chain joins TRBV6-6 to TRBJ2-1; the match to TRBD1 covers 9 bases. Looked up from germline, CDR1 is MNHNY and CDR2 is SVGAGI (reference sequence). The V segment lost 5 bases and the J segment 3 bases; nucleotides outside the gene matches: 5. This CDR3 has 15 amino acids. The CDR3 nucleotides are TGTGCCAGCAGTGCAGACAGGGGGAGCTACAATGAGCAGTTCTTC. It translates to CASSADRGSYNEQFF.

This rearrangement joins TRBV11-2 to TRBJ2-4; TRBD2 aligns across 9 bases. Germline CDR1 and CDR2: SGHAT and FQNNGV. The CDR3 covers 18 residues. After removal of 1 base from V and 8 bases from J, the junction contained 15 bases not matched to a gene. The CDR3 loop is CASSLGGSSGGTQDIQYF. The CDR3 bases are TGTGCCAGCAGCTTAGGAGGAAGTAGCGGGGGTACCCAAGACATTCAGTACTTC.

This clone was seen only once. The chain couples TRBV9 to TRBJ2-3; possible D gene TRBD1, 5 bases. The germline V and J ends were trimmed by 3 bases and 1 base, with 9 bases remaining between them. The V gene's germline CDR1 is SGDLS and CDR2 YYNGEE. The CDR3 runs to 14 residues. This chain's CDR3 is CASSAQQGTDTQYF. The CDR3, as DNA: TGTGCCAGCAGCGCCCAACAGGGCACAGATACGCAGTATTTT.

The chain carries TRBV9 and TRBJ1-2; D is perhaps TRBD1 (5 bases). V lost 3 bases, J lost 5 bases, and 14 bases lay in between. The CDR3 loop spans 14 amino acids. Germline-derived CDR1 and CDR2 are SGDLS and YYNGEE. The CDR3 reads CASSAPGTEYGYTF. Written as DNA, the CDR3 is TGTGCCAGCAGCGCGCCCGGGACTGAATATGGCTACACCTTC.

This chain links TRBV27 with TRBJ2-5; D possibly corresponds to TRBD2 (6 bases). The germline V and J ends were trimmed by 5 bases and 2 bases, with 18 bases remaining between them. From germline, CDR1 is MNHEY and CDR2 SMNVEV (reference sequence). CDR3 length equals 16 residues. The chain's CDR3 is CASSSGPVDAQETQYF. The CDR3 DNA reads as TGTGCCAGCAGTAGCGGGCCAGTCGACGCTCAAGAGACCCAGTACTTC.

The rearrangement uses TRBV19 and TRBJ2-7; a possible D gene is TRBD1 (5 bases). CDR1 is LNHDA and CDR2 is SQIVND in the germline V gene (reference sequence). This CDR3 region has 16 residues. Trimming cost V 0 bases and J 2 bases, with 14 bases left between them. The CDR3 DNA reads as TGTGCCAGTAGTATAGATCTCTGGGGCAACACCTACGAGCAGTACTTC. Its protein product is CASSIDLWGNTYEQYF.

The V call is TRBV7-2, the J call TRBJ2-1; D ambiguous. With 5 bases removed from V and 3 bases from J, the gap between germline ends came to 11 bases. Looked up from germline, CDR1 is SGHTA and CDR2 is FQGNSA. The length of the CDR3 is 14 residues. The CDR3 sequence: CASSPRLHYNEQFF. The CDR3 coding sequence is TGTGCCAGCAGCCCCCGACTTCACTACAATGAGCAGTTCTTC.

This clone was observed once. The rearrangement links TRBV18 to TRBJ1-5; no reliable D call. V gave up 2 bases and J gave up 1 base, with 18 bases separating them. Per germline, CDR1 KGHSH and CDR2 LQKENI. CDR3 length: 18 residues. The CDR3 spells CASSPSYLSPRSNQPQHF. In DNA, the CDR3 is TGTGCCAGCTCACCATCTTATCTTTCCCCCAGAAGCAATCAGCCCCAGCATTTT. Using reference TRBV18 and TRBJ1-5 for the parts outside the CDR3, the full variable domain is NAGVMQNPRHLVRRRGQEARLRCSPMKGHSHVYWYRQLPEEGLKFMVYLQKENIIDESGMPKERFSAEFPKEGPSILRIQQVVRGDSAAYFCASSPSYLSPRSNQPQHFGDGTRLSIL.

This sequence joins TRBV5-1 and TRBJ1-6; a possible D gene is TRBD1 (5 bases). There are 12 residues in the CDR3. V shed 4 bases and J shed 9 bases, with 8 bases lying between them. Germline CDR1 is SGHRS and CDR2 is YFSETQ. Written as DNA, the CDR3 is TGCGCCAGCAGCGTCGACAGTTCACCCCTCCACTTT. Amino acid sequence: CASSVDSSPLHF.

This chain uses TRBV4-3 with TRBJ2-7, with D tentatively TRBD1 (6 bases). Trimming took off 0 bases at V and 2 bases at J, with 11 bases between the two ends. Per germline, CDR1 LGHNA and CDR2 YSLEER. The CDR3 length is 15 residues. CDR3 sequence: CASSQDLTGTYEQYF. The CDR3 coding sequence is TGCGCCAGCAGCCAAGACCTGACAGGTACCTACGAGCAGTACTTC.

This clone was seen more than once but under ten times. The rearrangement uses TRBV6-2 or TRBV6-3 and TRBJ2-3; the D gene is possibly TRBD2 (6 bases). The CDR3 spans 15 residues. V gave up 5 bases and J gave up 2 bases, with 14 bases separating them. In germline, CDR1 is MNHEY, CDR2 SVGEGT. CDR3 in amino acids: CASSAGRASTDTQYF. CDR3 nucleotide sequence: TGTGCCAGCAGTGCGGGGCGAGCCTCCACAGATACGCAGTATTTT.

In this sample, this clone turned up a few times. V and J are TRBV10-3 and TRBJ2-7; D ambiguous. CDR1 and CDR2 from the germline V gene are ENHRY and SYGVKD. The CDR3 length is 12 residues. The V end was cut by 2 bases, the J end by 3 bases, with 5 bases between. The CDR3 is CAISEAYYEQYF. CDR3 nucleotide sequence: TGTGCCATCAGTGAGGCCTACTACGAGCAGTACTTC.

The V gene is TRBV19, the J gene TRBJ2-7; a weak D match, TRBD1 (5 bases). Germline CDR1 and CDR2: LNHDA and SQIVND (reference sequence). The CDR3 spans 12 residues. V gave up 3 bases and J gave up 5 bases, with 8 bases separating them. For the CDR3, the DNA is TGTGCCAGTAGTATTGGGGCGAACGAGCAGTACTTC. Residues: CASSIGANEQYF.

The CDR3, as DNA: TGTGCCAGCAGCGGGGCTGCGACAGGGGGCCATCAGCCCCAGCATTTT. It is translated as CASSGAATGGHQPQHF. The chain recombines TRBV6-6 with TRBJ1-5, with 10 bases matching TRBD1. After removal of 6 bases from V and 5 bases from J, the junction contained 10 bases not matched to a gene. Germline V gene sequence: CDR1 MNHNY, CDR2 SVGAGI (reference sequence). The CDR3 extends over 16 amino acids.

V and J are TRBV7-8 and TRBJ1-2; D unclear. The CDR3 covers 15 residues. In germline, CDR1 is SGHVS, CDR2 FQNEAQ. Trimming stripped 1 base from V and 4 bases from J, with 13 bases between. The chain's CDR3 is CASSLGHRIPYGYTF. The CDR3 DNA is TGTGCCAGCAGCTTAGGACATCGAATACCCTATGGCTACACCTTC. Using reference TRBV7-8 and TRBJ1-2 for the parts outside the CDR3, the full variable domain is GAGVSQSPRYKVAKRGQDVALRCDPISGHVSLFWYQQALGQGPEFLTYFQNEAQLDKSGLPSDRFFAERPEGSVSTLKIQRTQQEDSAVYLCASSLGHRIPYGYTFGSGTRLTVV.

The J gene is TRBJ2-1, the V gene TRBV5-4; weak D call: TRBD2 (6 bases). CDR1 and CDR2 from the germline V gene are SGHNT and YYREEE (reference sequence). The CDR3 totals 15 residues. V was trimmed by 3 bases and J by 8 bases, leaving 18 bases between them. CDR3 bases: TGTGCCAGCAGCTCCTGGGAGGCAGGGTGGGATGAGCAGTTCTTC. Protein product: CASSSWEAGWDEQFF.

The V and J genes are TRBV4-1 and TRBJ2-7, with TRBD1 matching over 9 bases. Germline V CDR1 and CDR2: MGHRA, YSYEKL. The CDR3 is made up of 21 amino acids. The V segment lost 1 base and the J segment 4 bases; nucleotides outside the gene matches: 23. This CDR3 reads CASSQVPKTVPTGQGEYEQYF. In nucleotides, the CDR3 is TGCGCCAGCAGCCAAGTCCCCAAAACAGTCCCCACGGGACAGGGTGAATACGAGCAGTACTTC.

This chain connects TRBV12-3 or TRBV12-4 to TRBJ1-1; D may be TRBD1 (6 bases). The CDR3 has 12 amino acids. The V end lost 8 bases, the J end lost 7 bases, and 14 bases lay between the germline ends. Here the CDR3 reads CASAPQGSEAFF. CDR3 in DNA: TGTGCCAGCGCACCTCAGGGGAGTGAAGCTTTCTTT.

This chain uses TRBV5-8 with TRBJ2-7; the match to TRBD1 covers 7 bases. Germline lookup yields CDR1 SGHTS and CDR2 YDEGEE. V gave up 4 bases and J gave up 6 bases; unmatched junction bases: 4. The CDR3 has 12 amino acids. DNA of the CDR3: TGTGCCAGCAGCGTTACAGGGGTCGAGCAGTACTTC. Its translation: CASSVTGVEQYF. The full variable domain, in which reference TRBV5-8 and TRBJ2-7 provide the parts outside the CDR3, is EAGVTQSPTHLIKTRGQQATLRCSPISGHTSVYWYQQALGLGLQFLLWYDEGEERNRGNFPPRFSGRQFPNYSSELNVNALELEDSALYLCASSVTGVEQYFGPGTRLTVT.